This T cell receptor beta chain was observed in a study of shared clonotypes between healthy human individuals (dated by TCRdb to the early 2020s). With respect to the entire study: A couple of women and a few men aged 18 to 49 years were included in the cohort. The study deeply sequenced blood TCR repertoires of about 5 healthy adults to estimate repertoire size and the extent of clonotype sharing between individuals. For each donor, CD4 naive and CD4 memory were each given three plates, CD8 naive was given two plates, and CD8 memory was given one plate. Between about 0.8 and 9.5 billion PBMCs per donor were obtained by leukapheresis. Different laboratories and diverse techniques were used to prepare libraries and sequence TCR repertoires, to increase sequencing depth and limit assay-specific biases. The study at large found these results: Clonotypes shared by all four sorted-subset donors showed higher generation probabilities than non-shared clonotypes. Estimated clonotype richness was generally larger for naive than for memory subsets. Pairwise subsampling indicated that sequencing depth was expected to affect the degree of clonotype sharing among donors. Sampling was restricted to blood, and TCR repertoires in tissue are likely to differ from TCR repertoires in blood. About 5% of naive CD4, more than 3% of naive CD8, roughly 2.5% of memory CD4, and about 0.4% of memory CD8 clonotypes were shared across a handful of donors. The small number of donors limited the genetic and exposure-history diversity represented. Even with the large sequencing depth, rarefaction of the sorted-subset datasets indicated that sequencing was incomplete.

Concerning this clone: There is no known antigen for this receptor. No base-level quality is on record; no much larger clone is a single base apart.

The donors were healthy, HIV-negative adults with no recently reported acute infections or vaccinations. Every donor was a Caucasian adult residing in Nashville, Tennessee, USA. CD4+ T cells were enriched by magnetic negative selection; naive cells were then positively selected on CD45RA, and the negative fraction formed the memory subset. Blood was collected by leukapheresis, and PBMCs were isolated by Ficoll-Histopaque density gradient centrifugation and then cryopreserved in liquid nitrogen vapor phase. Purity and quantity of every magnetically sorted T cell population were checked by analytical flow cytometry. Each sorted fraction had its genomic DNA isolated and then quantified by UV absorbance on a Nanodrop 2000c. TCR CDR3 regions were amplified from genomic DNA by multiplex PCR using the deep immunoSEQ assay. For each cell subset, the extracted genomic DNA was distributed evenly across all wells of several immunoSEQ 96-well plates, and each plate served as one replicate. Each replicate PCR for sorted subsets received roughly 200 ng genomic DNA, equal to about 30,000 T cell genomes. Purified libraries were quantified with a Qubit 3.0 fluorometer, sized on a Bioanalyzer 2100, and re-quantified with the KAPA Library Quantification kit. A separate single-read 150-cycle Illumina NextSeq 550 flow cell was used to sequence each immunoSEQ 96-well plate. Per the source publication's procedure: Because the immunoSEQ output included only junctional sequences and no quality scores, the filtering could not be the same as the filtering used for full-length reads. To assign V/J genes and CDR3, sequences were annotated against IMGT germline references using PyIR, a Python wrapper for IgBLAST v1.9. Reads were removed for weak V/J assignments (E-value above 1e-6), missing CDR3, stop codons, out-of-frame junctions, or ambiguous translated residues. A V3J clonotype was defined by an identical inferred V gene, J gene, and CDR3 amino acid sequence. To compute the percentage overlap between repertoires, the number of shared unique clonotypes was divided by the size of the smaller repertoire. RTK rarefaction, the Chao1 estimator, and Recon v2.1 estimates of unobserved clonotypes were used to assess repertoire richness. OLGA was used to compute generation probabilities for all TCRbeta clonotypes that the gDNA method yielded from four donors. The table was pulled from immuneACCESS by TCRdb, which kept in-frame rearrangements only. Such tables lose some clones; where checked, under half of the loss comes from unresolved V genes, and the rest has no known cause. The V and J calls and the clone size are those of that table, but D and trimming were determined from the DNA. The sample profile shows 2 million to 3 million clones; 80% to 95% of them were found once. Around 0.37% of the sample is in the top ten clones.

Sequences were obtained from naive CD4+ T cells from PBMCs. The cell subset or site label for this specimen denotes: CD45RA+ positively selected. The clonotype comes from a man aged 18 to 30 in good health. Some clones in this sample may be carry-over from other donors' samples.

The CDR3 reads CASSGARAHYNEQFF. In nucleotide form, the sequence is TGTGCCAGCAGTGGCGCTCGCGCCCATTACAATGAGCAGTTCTTC. The sequence is built from TRBV6-1 and TRBJ2-1, with no reliable assignment of the D segment. From the cysteine up to the phenylalanine, the CDR3 has a length of 15 residues. Only CDR3 DNA remains: 45 bases, in frame from the first base. CDR1 and CDR2 are drawn from the germline V gene: MNHNS, SASEGT. V is pared back by 4 bases and J by 4 bases, with 14 bases lying between the germline termini.